This T cell receptor beta chain was retrieved from a study of identical twins. The sample holds many counts of this clonotype. A universal primer binding site was introduced by template switching. The final cDNA contained unique molecular identifiers. TCRdb independently ran MiXCR on the 5' RACE reads; one entry per CDR3 protein. Of approximately 410,000 distinct CDR3 sequences in the sample, under 20% were seen once. The receptor was isolated from a man in his forties or fifties in good health. Sequencing used naive T cells sorted from blood.

DNA for the CDR3: TGTGCCAGCAGTCTAACCTGGACAGATACGCAGTATTTT. Its protein is CASSLTWTDTQYF. The rearrangement uses TRBV27 and TRBJ2-3; no firm D call. This CDR3 spans 13 amino acids. CDR1 is MNHEY and CDR2 is SMNVEV in the germline V gene (reference sequence). V lost 5 bases, J lost 3 bases, and 9 bases lay in between.